These T cell receptor beta chains were read from a single sample in a study of CD8 T cells in Susac syndrome. MiXCR, applied by TCRdb to the immunoSEQ multiplex PCR reads, yields one record per CDR3 protein. Among more than 100,000 distinct CDR3 sequences listed, roughly 76% were seen once. Sequencing used CD8+ T cells from PBMCs. These receptors all come from a human donor with multiple sclerosis. Each CDR3 is given with its conserved first and last residue. Each record gives: D gene, clone size, J gene, V gene, CDR3 DNA, CDR3 protein. The D gene is left open where the match is weak. Only some rows state a clone size, as once, few, many or a class for expanded clones.

d_gene: NA; abundance: NA; j_gene: TRBJ2-3; v_gene: TRBV7-8; CDR3nt: TGTGCCAGCAGCATGCTACAGGGAGAAGATACGCAGTATTTT; CDR3aa: CASSMLQGEDTQYF
d_gene: NA; abundance: many; j_gene: TRBJ1-5; v_gene: TRBV19; CDR3nt: TGTGCCAGTAGTATTCGGGACAGCAATCAGCCCCAGCATTTT; CDR3aa: CASSIRDSNQPQHF
d_gene: NA; abundance: NA; j_gene: TRBJ1-1; v_gene: TRBV6-1; CDR3nt: TGTGCCATTACCCGGGCGGCGGGACTAAACACTGAAGCTTTCTTT; CDR3aa: CAITRAAGLNTEAFF
d_gene: NA; abundance: NA; j_gene: TRBJ2-3; v_gene: TRBV11-2; CDR3nt: TGTGCCAGCAGCTACAGGCTAGGCCCAGTGGATACGCAGTATTTT; CDR3aa: CASSYRLGPVDTQYF
d_gene: NA; abundance: NA; j_gene: TRBJ2-5; v_gene: TRBV7-9; CDR3nt: TGTGCCAGCAGCGGGGTATACGGAGGGGAGACCCAGTACTTC; CDR3aa: CASSGVYGGETQYF
d_gene: TRBD1; abundance: NA; j_gene: TRBJ1-2; v_gene: TRBV28; CDR3nt: TGTGCCAGCAGGCCCACTCGGGACAGGGATGAGGGCTACACCTTC; CDR3aa: CASRPTRDRDEGYTF
d_gene: NA; abundance: NA; j_gene: TRBJ2-5; v_gene: TRBV24-1; CDR3nt: TGTGCCACCAGTGACGCACAAGAGACCCAGTACTTC; CDR3aa: CATSDAQETQYF
d_gene: TRBD2; abundance: NA; j_gene: TRBJ2-1; v_gene: TRBV20-1; CDR3nt: TGCAGTGCTAGAGATCTGGGTAGCGGGAGGGCCGGTGAGCAGTTCTTC; CDR3aa: CSARDLGSGRAGEQFF
d_gene: TRBD1; abundance: few; j_gene: TRBJ1-5; v_gene: TRBV13; CDR3nt: TGTGCCAGCAGTTTAGGACAGGGAAATCAGCCCCAGCATTTT; CDR3aa: CASSLGQGNQPQHF
d_gene: TRBD1; abundance: NA; j_gene: TRBJ1-1; v_gene: TRBV12-3/TRBV12-4; CDR3nt: TGTGCCAGCAAGCAGGGGGATGGTACTGAAGCTTTCTTT; CDR3aa: CASKQGDGTEAFF
d_gene: NA; abundance: NA; j_gene: TRBJ2-7; v_gene: TRBV12-3/TRBV12-4; CDR3nt: TGTGCCAGCAGTCCCCAGGAGTCTCGGGCGAACGAGCAGTACTTC; CDR3aa: CASSPQESRANEQYF
d_gene: TRBD1; abundance: NA; j_gene: TRBJ2-1; v_gene: TRBV29-1; CDR3nt: TGCAGCGTTTCCGGGACAGGGTTGTACAATGAGCAGTTCTTC; CDR3aa: CSVSGTGLYNEQFF
d_gene: NA; abundance: once; j_gene: TRBJ2-5; v_gene: TRBV7-8; CDR3nt: TGTGCGGAGCACAGGGTGGCTTTATCGGAAGAGACCCAGTACTTC; CDR3aa: CAEHRVALSEETQYF
d_gene: NA; abundance: NA; j_gene: TRBJ1-4; v_gene: TRBV7-6; CDR3nt: TGTGCCAGCAGCGGTTCCTCTAATGAAAAACTGTTTTTT; CDR3aa: CASSGSSNEKLFF
d_gene: NA; abundance: NA; j_gene: TRBJ1-1; v_gene: TRBV5-6; CDR3nt: TGTGCCAGCAGCTTCTTCGTGGGGTACACTGAAGCTTTCTTT; CDR3aa: CASSFFVGYTEAFF
d_gene: NA; abundance: NA; j_gene: TRBJ2-3; v_gene: TRBV7-8; CDR3nt: TGTGCCAGCAGCCCAAGAACTGTTATATATAGCACAGATACGCAGTATTTT; CDR3aa: CASSPRTVIYSTDTQYF